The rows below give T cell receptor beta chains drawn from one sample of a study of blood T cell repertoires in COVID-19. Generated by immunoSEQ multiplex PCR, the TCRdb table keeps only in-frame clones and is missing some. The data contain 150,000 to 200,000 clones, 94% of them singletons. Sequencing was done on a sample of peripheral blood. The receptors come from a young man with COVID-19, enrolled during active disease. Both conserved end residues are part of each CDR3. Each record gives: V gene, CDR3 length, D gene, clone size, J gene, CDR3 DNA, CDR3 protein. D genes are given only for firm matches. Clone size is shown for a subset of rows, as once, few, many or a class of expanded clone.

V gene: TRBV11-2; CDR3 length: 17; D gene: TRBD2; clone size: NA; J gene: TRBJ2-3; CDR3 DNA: TGTGCCAGCAGCTTAGATCGTCGGGGGGGGCGAGGAGATACGCAGTATTTT; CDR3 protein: CASSLDRRGGRGDTQYF
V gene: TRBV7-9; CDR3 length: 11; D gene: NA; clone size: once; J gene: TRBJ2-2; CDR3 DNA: TGTGCCAGCCCGAGCACCGGGGAGCTGTTTTTT; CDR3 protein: CASPSTGELFF
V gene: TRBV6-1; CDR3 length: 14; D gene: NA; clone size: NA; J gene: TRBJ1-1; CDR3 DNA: TGTGCCAGCAGTGAATGGGCCGGGGAAACTGAAGCTTTCTTT; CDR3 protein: CASSEWAGETEAFF
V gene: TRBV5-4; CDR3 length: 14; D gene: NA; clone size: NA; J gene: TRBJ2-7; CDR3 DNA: TGTGCCAGCAGCTTGGATCCGGGTTCCTACGAGCAGTACTTC; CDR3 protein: CASSLDPGSYEQYF
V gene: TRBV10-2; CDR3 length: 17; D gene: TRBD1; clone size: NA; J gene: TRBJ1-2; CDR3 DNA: TGCGCCAGCAGTGAGCCTGGGGACAGCCACCCAGGCTATGGCTACACCTTC; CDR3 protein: CASSEPGDSHPGYGYTF
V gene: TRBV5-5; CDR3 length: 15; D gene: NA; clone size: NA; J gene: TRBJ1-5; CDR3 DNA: TGTGCCAGCAGCTTGGGAGGGATTGACAATCAGCCCCAGCATTTT; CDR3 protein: CASSLGGIDNQPQHF
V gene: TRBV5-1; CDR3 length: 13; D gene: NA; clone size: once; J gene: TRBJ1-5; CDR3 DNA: TGCGCCAGCAGCTTGGAGCCCGATCAGCCCCAGCATTTT; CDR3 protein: CASSLEPDQPQHF
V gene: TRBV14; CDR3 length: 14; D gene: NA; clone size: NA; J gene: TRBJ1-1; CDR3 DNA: TGTGCCAGCAGCCAAACATCTACAGGGTGGGAAGCTTTCTTT; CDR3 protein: CASSQTSTGWEAFF
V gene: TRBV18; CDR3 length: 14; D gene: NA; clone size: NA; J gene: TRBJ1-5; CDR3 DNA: TGTGCCAGCTCACCCTCCAGGGGAAGCCAGCCCCAGCATTTT; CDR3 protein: CASSPSRGSQPQHF
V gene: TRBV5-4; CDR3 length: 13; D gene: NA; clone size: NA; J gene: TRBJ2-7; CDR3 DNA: TGTGCCAGCAGCTCCAGGACAGAGTACGAGCAGTACTTC; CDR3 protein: CASSSRTEYEQYF
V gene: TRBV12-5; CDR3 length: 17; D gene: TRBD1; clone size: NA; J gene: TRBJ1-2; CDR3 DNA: TGTGCTAGTGGTTTGGGGTCCCGGACAGGGGATAACTATGGCTACACCTTC; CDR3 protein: CASGLGSRTGDNYGYTF
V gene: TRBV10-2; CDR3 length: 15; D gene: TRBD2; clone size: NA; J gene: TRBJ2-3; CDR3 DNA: TGCGCCAGCAGTGAGGGCGGGGGGCTCACAGATACGCAGTATTTT; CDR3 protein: CASSEGGGLTDTQYF
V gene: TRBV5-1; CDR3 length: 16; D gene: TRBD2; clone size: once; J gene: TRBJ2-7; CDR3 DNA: TGCGCCAGCAGCTCGCCCTCCGGGAGGGAGAGAGGCGAGCAGTACTTC; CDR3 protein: CASSSPSGRERGEQYF
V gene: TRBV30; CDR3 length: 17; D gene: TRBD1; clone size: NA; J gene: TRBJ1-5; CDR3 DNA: TGTGCCTGGAGTCCCGGGACAGGACCGATGGCCAATCAGCCCCAGCATTTT; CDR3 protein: CAWSPGTGPMANQPQHF
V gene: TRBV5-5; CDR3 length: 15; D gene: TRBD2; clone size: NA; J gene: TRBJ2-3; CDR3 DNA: TGTGCCAGCAGCTGGGGGACTAGCGCCGGAGATACGCAGTATTTT; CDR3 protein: CASSWGTSAGDTQYF
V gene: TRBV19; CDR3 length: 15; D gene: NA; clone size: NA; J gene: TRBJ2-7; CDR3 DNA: TGTGCCAGTAGTATACGCGGGGTCGTCTCCTACGAGCAGTACTTC; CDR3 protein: CASSIRGVVSYEQYF
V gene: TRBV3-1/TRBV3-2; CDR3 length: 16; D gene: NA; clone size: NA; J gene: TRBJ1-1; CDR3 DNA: TGTGCCAGCAGCCAAGGGACAGTCCCTGTTATCCCTGAAGCTTTCTTT; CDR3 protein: CASSQGTVPVIPEAFF
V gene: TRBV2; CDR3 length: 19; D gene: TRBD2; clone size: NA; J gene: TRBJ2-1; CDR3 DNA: TGTGCCAGCAGTGATAAGGCTAGCGGGGGCCTCAGCTCCTACAATGAGCAGTTCTTC; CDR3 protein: CASSDKASGGLSSYNEQFF
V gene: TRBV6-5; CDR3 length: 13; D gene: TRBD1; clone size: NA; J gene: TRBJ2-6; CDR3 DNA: TGTGCCAGCAGTTACGAGGGGGCAGGCGTCCTGACTTTC; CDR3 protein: CASSYEGAGVLTF
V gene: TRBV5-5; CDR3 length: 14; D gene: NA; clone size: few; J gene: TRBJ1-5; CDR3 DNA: TGTGCCAGCAGCCCCTACAGTGTGTTTCAGCCCCAGCATTTT; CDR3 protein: CASSPYSVFQPQHF
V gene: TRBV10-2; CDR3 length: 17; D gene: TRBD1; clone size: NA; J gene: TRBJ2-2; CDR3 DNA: TGCGCCAGCAGTCCCGGGACAGGGATTTCTTGGGCCGGGGAGCTGTTTTTT; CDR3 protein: CASSPGTGISWAGELFF
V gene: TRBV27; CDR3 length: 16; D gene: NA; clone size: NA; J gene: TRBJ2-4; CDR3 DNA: TGTGCCAGCAGTTATACGCACACGGGGTCCAAAAACATTCAGTACTTC; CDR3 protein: CASSYTHTGSKNIQYF
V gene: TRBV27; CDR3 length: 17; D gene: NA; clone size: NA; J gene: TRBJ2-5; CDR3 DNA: TGTGCCAGCAGTTACGCCCTCGGGACTGACCACCTGGGGACCCAGTACTTC; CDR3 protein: CASSYALGTDHLGTQYF
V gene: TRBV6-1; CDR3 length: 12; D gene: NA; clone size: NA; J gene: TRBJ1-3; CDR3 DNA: TGTGCCAGCAGTGAAGTAGGAAACACCATATATTTT; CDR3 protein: CASSEVGNTIYF
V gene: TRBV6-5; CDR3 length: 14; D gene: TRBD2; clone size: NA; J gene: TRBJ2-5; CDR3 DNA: TGTGCCAGCAGTCCAGGACTAGGAGGAGAGACCCAGTACTTC; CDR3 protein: CASSPGLGGETQYF
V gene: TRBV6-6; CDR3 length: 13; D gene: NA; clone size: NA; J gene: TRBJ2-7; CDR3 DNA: TGTGCCAGCAGTTACTCCGACTACTACGAGCAGTACTTC; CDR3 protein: CASSYSDYYEQYF
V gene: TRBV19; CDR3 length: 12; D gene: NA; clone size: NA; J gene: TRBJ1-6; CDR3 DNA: TGTGCCAGTAGTCCAAGACAGTATCCCCTCCACTTT; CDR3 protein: CASSPRQYPLHF
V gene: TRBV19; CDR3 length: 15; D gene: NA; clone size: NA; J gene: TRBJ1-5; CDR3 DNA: TGTGCCAGTAGTATGGTAGCGGGATCTGGGCAGCCCCAGCATTTT; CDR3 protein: CASSMVAGSGQPQHF
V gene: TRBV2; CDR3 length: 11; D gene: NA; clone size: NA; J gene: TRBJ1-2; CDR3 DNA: TGTGCCAGCGGAGCTAACTATGGCTACACCTTC; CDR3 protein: CASGANYGYTF
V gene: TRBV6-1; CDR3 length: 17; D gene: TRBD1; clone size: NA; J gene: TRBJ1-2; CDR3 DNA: TGTGCCAGCAGTGGCCGGGACAGGGGGCTGTGGGGCTATGGCTACACCTTC; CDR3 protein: CASSGRDRGLWGYGYTF
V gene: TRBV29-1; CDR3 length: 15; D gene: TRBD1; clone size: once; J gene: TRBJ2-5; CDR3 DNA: TGCAGCGTTGAACGTTCGGCACAGGGGAAGGAGACCCAGTACTTC; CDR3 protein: CSVERSAQGKETQYF
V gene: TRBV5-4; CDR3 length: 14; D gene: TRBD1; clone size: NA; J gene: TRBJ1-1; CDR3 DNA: TGTGCCAGCAGCGCTGGACAGGGTAGGTCTGAAGCTTTCTTT; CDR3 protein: CASSAGQGRSEAFF
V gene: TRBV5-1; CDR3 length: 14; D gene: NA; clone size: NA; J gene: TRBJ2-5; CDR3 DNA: TGCGCCAGCAGCGCGGGGACAGTGGAAGAGACCCAGTACTTC; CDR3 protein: CASSAGTVEETQYF
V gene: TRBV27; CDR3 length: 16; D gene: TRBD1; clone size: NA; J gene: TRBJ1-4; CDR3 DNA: TGTGCCAGCAGGCTCGGGACAGGGGGGGGAGGTGAAAAACTGTTTTTT; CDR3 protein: CASRLGTGGGGEKLFF
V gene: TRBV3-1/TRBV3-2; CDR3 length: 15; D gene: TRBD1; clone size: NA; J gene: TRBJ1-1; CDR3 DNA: TGTGCCAGCAGCTCGGGACAGGGGGCTTACACTGAAGCTTTCTTT; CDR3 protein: CASSSGQGAYTEAFF
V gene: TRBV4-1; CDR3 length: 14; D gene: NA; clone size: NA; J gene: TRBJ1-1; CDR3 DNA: TGCGCCAGCAGCCAAAGGGTAGGGGGCACTGAAGCTTTCTTT; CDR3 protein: CASSQRVGGTEAFF
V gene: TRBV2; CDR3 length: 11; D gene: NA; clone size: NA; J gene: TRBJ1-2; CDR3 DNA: TGTGCCAGCAAAGCAGGCCAAGGCTACACCTTC; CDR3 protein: CASKAGQGYTF
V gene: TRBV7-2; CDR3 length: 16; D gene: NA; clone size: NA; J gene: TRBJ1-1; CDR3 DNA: TGTGCCAGCAGCTTAGCGGGATCCGGGGTGAACACTGAAGCTTTCTTT; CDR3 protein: CASSLAGSGVNTEAFF
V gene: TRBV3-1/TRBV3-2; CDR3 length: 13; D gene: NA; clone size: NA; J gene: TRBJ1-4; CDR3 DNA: TGTGCCAGCAGCCTTGGCCAGAATGAAAAACTGTTTTTT; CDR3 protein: CASSLGQNEKLFF
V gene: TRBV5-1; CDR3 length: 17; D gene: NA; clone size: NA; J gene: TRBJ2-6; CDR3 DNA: TGCGCCAGCAGCAAGGACGGGGATTCCTCTGGGGCCAACGTCCTGACTTTC; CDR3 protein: CASSKDGDSSGANVLTF
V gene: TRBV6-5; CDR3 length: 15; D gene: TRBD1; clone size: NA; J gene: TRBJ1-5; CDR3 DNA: TGTGCCAGCAAGCCAGGGGGTATAAGCAATCAGCCCCAGCATTTT; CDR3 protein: CASKPGGISNQPQHF
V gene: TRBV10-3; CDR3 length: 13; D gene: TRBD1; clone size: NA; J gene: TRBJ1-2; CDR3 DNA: TGTGCCATCAGTGAGTCGACAGGGAGAGGCTACACCTTC; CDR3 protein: CAISESTGRGYTF
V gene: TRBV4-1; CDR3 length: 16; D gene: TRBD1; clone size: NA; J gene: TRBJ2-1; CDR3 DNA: TGCGCCAGCAGCCAAGTCCACAGGGGATTTAAGAATGAGCAGTTCTTC; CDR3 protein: CASSQVHRGFKNEQFF
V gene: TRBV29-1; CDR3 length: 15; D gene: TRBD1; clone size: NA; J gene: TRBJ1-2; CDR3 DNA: TGCAGCGTTGAAACGGGACAGGGGGCGCAGAATGGCTACACCTTC; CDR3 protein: CSVETGQGAQNGYTF
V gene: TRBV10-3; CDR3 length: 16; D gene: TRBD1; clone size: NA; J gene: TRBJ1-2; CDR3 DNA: TGTGCCATCAGTGATCCGGGAGGGGACAGGGGGCTCGGCTACACCTTC; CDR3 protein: CAISDPGGDRGLGYTF
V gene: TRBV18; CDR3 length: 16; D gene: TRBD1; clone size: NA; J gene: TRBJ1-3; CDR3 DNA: TGTGCCAGCTCACCAGATCTGGGACAGGAAAGAAACACCATATATTTT; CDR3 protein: CASSPDLGQERNTIYF
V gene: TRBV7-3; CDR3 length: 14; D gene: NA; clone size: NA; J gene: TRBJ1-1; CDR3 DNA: TGTGCCAGCAGCCCCTCGGGGGGGAACACTGAAGCTTTCTTT; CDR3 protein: CASSPSGGNTEAFF
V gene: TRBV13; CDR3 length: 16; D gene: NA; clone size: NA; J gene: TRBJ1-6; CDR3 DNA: TGTGCCAGCAGCTTATCCTTACAGGGACGGGATTCACCCCTCCACTTT; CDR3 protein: CASSLSLQGRDSPLHF
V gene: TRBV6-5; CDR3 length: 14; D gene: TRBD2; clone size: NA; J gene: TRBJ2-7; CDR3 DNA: TGTGCCAGCAGCACACTAGCGTATTCCTACGAGCAGTACTTC; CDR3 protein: CASSTLAYSYEQYF
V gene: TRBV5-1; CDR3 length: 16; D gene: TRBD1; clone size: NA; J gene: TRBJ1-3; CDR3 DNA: TGCGCCAGCAGCGCGGGACAGGGGGCCTCTGGAAACACCATATATTTT; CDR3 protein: CASSAGQGASGNTIYF
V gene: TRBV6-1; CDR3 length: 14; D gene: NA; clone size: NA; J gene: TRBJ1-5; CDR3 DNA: TGTGCCAGCAGTGAAGTGGGGGGGGGACAGCCCCAGCATTTT; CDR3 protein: CASSEVGGGQPQHF
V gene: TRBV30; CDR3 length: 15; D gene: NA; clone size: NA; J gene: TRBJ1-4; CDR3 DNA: TGTGCCTGGAGCTTCCCAGGGGATTCTACTGAAAAACTGTTTTTT; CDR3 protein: CAWSFPGDSTEKLFF
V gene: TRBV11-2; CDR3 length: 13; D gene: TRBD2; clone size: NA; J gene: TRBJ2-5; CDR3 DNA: TGTGCCAGCAGTGGGACTAATCAAGAGACCCAGTACTTC; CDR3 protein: CASSGTNQETQYF
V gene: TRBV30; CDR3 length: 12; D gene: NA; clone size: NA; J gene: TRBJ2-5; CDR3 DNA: TGTGCCTGCCGGACTCTCAAGGAGACCCAGTACTTC; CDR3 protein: CACRTLKETQYF
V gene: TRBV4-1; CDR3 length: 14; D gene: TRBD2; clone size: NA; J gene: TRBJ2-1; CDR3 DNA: TGCGCCAGCAGGCTAGCGGGGGCCGACAATGAGCAGTTCTTC; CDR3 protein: CASRLAGADNEQFF
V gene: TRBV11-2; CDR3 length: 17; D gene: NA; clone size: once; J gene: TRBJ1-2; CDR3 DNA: TGTGCCAGCAGCTTAGGGCGATGGGGGGACCTGGGGTATGGCTACACCTTC; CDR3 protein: CASSLGRWGDLGYGYTF
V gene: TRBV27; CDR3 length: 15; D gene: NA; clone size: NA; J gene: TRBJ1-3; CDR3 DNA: TGTGCCAGCAGCTCAACAGGTTCCTCTGGAAACACCATATATTTT; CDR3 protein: CASSSTGSSGNTIYF